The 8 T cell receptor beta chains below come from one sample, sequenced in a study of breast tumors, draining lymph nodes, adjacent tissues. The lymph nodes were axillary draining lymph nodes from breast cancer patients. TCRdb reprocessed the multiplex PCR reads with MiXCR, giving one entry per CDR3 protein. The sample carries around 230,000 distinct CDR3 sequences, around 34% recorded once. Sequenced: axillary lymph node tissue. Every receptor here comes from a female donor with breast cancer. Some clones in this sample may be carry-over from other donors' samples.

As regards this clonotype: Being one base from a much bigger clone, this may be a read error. Written as DNA, the CDR3 is TGTGCCGGCACTTTCCACAATGAGCAGTTCTTC. This codes for CAGTFHNEQFF. The V call is TRBV12-3 or TRBV12-4, the J call TRBJ2-1; D call uncertain. This CDR3 has 11 amino acids. Deletions cut 11 bases from V and 5 bases from J, with 10 bases between.

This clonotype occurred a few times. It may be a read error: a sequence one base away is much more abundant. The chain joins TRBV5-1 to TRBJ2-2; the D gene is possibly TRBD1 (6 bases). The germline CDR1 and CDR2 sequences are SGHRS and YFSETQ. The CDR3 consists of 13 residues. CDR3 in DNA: TGCGCCAGCAGCATCGGACAGACCGGGGACCTGTTTTTT. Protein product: CASSIGQTGDLFF. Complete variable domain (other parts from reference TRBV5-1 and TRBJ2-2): KAGVTQTPRYLIKTRGQQVTLSCSPISGHRSVSWYQQTPGQGLQFLFEYFSETQRNKGNFPGRFSGRQFSNSRSEMNVSTLELGDSALYLCASSIGQTGDLFFGEGSRLTVL.

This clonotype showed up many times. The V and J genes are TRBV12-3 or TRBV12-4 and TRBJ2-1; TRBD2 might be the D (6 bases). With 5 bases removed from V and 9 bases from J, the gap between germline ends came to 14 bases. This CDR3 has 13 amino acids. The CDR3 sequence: CASSVLALGEQFF. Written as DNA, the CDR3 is TGTGCCAGCAGTGTCCTAGCGTTGGGTGAGCAGTTCTTC.

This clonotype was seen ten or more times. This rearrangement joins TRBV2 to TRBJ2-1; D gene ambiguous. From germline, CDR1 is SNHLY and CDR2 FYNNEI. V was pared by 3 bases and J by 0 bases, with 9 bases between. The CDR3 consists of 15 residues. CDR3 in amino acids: CASSEDPSSYNEQFF. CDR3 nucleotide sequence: TGTGCCAGCAGTGAGGACCCGAGCTCCTACAATGAGCAGTTCTTC.

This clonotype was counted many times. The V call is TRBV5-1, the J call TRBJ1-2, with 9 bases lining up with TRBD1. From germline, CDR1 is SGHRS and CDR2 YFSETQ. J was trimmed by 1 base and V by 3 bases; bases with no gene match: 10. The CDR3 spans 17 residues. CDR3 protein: CASSWGDRAIDNYGYTF. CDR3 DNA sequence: TGCGCCAGCAGCTGGGGGGACAGGGCAATTGATAACTATGGCTACACCTTC.

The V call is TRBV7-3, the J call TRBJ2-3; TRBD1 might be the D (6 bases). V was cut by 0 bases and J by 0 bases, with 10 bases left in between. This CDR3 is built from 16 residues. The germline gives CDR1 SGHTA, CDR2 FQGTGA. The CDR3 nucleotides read TGTGCCAGCAGCTTAACGGGGACATCCAGCACAGATACGCAGTATTTT. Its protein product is CASSLTGTSSTDTQYF.

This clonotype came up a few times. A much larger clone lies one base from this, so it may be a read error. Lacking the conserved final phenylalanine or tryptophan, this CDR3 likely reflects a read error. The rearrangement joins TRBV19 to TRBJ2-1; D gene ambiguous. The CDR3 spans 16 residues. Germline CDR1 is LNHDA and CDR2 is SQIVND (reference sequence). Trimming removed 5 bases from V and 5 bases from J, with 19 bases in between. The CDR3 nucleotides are TGTGCCAGTAGTGCATATGGATTACCCTTGAACAATGAGCAGTTCTCC. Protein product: CASSAYGLPLNNEQFS.

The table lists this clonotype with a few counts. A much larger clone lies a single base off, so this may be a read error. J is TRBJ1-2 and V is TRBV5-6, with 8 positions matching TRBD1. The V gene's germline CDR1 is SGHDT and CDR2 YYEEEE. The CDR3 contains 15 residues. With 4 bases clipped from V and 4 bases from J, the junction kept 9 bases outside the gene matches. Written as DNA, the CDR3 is TGTGCCAGCAGCGTGGACAGGGCGGAGGGCTATGGCTACACCTTC. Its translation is CASSVDRAEGYGYTF.